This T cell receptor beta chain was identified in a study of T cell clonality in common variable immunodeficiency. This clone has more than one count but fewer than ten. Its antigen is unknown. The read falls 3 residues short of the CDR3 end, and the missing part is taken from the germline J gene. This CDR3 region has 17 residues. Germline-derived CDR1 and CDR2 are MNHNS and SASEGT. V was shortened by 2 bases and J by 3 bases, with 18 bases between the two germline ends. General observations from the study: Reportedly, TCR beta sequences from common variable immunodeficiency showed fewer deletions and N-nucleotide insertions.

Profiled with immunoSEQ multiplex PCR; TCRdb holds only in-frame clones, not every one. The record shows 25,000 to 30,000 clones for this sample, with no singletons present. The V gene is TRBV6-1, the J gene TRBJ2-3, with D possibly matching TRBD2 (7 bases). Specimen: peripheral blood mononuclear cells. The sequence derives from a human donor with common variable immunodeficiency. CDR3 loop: CASSESDGGAGTDTQYF. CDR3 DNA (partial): TGTGCCAGCAGTGAAAGCGATGGGGGGGCTGGTACAGATACG.